A selection of T cell receptor beta chains follows, all from one sample in a study of PD-1 blockade in mismatch repair-deficient tumors. The table came from immunoSEQ multiplex PCR; TCRdb's copy has only in-frame clones and leaves some out. The data hold tens of thousands of clones, with about 85% observed a single time. The sequenced sample was peripheral blood, obtained 4 weeks after starting pembrolizumab. The receptors stem from an adult with mismatch repair-deficient cancer. CDR3s include the opening cysteine and the closing phenylalanine or tryptophan. Fields, in order: V gene, CDR3 protein.

TRBV7-7 CASSLAGSQHETQYF
TRBV9 CASSVGGLNTGELFF
TRBV27 CASSLQGPDQPQHF
TRBV6-5 CASSYSKGGKLFF
TRBV10-3 CAIQDRAAYEQYF
TRBV12-5 CASAPGQARPYEQYF
TRBV7-2 CASSLGTQQYF
TRBV27 CASSFRVDQPQHF
TRBV9 CASSRVHGADTQYF
TRBV7-9 CASSLGTGYGYTF
TRBV5-4 CASSSRLAEYNEQFF
TRBV7-2 CASSLVAGNTIYF
TRBV19 CASSIGGTPNEQFF
TRBV9 CASSVGLAGHKIYEQYF
TRBV28 CASGWDRSSYEQYF
TRBV30 CAWPTGTSGRWSYEQYF
TRBV19 CASSIGQESYEQYF
TRBV30 CAWRPPGMGQQYF
TRBV9 CASSVSGRASDEQYF
TRBV18 CASSPIMVGAYNEQFF
TRBV29-1 CSVEGQGTNYGYTF
TRBV14 CASSQERQTRYEQYF
TRBV6-5 CASSRASGGGTEAFF
TRBV11-2 CASTSTETQYF
TRBV9 CASSVHVWDPQETQYF
TRBV10-3 CAMSTSGANVLTF
TRBV5-6 CASGTDTQYF
TRBV25-1 CASTGGYKQYF
TRBV4-1 CASSQDRDLLNYGYTF
TRBV6-6 CASSYSTGGHNEQFF
TRBV7-2 CASSLDTPGLGEQYF
TRBV4-1 CASSPKVQASSGNTIYF
TRBV7-2 CASSLGVTYEQYF
TRBV30 CAWLEVQGTQYF
TRBV20-1 CSARGVDGYTF
TRBV5-1 CASTPGPFTYNEQFF
TRBV7-9 CASTPFRPGLAAYNEQFF
TRBV11-3 CASSWPFVLGSRNEQFF
TRBV5-8 CASRTPNYNEQFF
TRBV6-7 CASSYSPDRGAFF
TRBV14 CASSHHPNTGELFF
TRBV5-1 CASSLVRSGANVLTF